Following are 31 T cell receptor beta chains from one sample sequenced in a study of T cells after posttransplantation cyclophosphamide. Clones were read by immunoSEQ multiplex PCR, and TCRdb kept only the in-frame ones, dropping some. The sample has approximately 41,000 clones, none seen only once. Sequenced input: PBMCs. The receptors stem from a man over 45 in good health, CMV-negative, and a related stem cell transplant donor.

This clone was seen repeatedly, ten times or more. J is TRBJ2-7 and V is TRBV27; TRBD1 matches 7 bases. The CDR3 length is 14 residues. Germline loops: CDR1 MNHEY, CDR2 SMNVEV (reference sequence). V was pared by 5 bases and J by 5 bases, with 9 bases of the junction left unmatched. The CDR3 here is CASSKQGFGHEQYF. The DNA for the CDR3 is TGTGCCAGCAGTAAACAGGGGTTCGGCCACGAGCAGTACTTC.

The rearrangement uses TRBV27 and TRBJ1-2; possibly TRBD1 for D (6 bases). The CDR3 is made up of 15 amino acids. V lost 6 bases and J lost 4, with 18 bases in between. Looked up from germline, CDR1 is MNHEY and CDR2 is SMNVEV (reference sequence). CDR3 coding DNA: TGTGCCAGCAGCAAGTGGACAGCGGAGAGCTATGGCTACACCTTC. Its translation is CASSKWTAESYGYTF.

This clone was found many times. The V and J genes are TRBV6-5 and TRBJ1-5; unclear D gene. CDR3 length equals 14 residues. Germline V gene lookup returns CDR1 MNHEY and CDR2 SVGAGI. V lost 2 bases, J lost 6 bases, and 11 bases lay in between. The CDR3 DNA follows: TGTGCCAGCAGTTACCAGGTAGGGAGTCAGCCCCAGCATTTT. This gives the protein CASSYQVGSQPQHF.

This clone was observed at least ten times. The rearrangement joins TRBV7-9 to TRBJ2-5, with a possible D match to TRBD2 (6 bases). V was clipped by 5 bases and J by 5 bases, with 18 bases between them. Germline V gene lookup returns CDR1 SEHNR and CDR2 FQNEAQ (reference sequence). The CDR3 spans 15 residues. The CDR3 DNA reads as TGTGCCAGCAGCCTAAGGGGCGGGATTGGCGAGACCCAGTACTTC. It yields the protein CASSLRGGIGETQYF.

This clone was recorded many times. The genes are TRBV18 and TRBJ2-3; 8 nucleotides line up with TRBD2. Germline CDR1 KGHSH, CDR2 LQKENI. Germline trimming cut 4 bases from V and 3 bases from J; bases unmatched to any gene: 6. The CDR3 runs to 15 residues. As DNA, the CDR3 is TGTGCCAGCTCACTCAGGACTAGCCGGACAGATACGCAGTATTTT. Its protein is CASSLRTSRTDTQYF.

This clone was picked up a small number of times. The chain uses TRBV7-2 and TRBJ2-7; unclear D gene. Germline assignment: CDR1 SGHTA and CDR2 FQGNSA. Between the trimmed V and J ends, which lost 5 bases and 2 bases, there was a span of 4 bases. The CDR3 runs 11 residues. Written as DNA, the CDR3 is TGTGCCAGCAGCCTAACCTACGAGCAGTACTTC. This sequence encodes CASSLTYEQYF.

In its sample, this clone was seen many times. The chain couples TRBV2 to TRBJ1-2, with a tentative D call TRBD1 (5 bases). Trimming shortened V by 6 bases and J by 8 bases, and 13 bases separated the two germline ends. Per the germline V gene, CDR1 is SNHLY and CDR2 is FYNNEI. CDR3 length equals 12 residues. CDR3: CASSRAGKGYTF. Here the CDR3 DNA reads TGTGCCAGCAGCAGGGCAGGGAAAGGCTACACCTTC.

Many counts were recorded for this clone. V usage is TRBV7-9 and J usage is TRBJ2-7, with a possible D match to TRBD1 (6 bases). The CDR3 spans 14 residues. The V gene's germline CDR1 is SEHNR and CDR2 FQNEAQ (reference sequence). V lost 4 bases and J 0 bases, leaving 10 bases between the germline ends. The CDR3 reads CASSSGQSSYEQYF. The DNA of the CDR3 is TGTGCCAGCAGCTCCGGACAGTCCTCCTACGAGCAGTACTTC.

This clone came up many times. The gene calls are TRBV7-2 and TRBJ2-5, with TRBD1 matching 7 bases. This CDR3 comprises 13 residues. CDR1 is SGHTA, CDR2 FQGNSA, per germline. The ends lost 6 bases at V and 5 bases at J; junction bases unmatched: 6. The CDR3 loop reads CASRRGGAETQYF. The CDR3 DNA is TGTGCCAGCAGACGAGGGGGCGCGGAGACCCAGTACTTC.

This clone was found a few times. The chain joins TRBV9 to TRBJ1-6; 7 bases are shared with TRBD1. The CDR3 is 14 residues long. The germline CDR1 and CDR2 sequences are SGDLS and YYNGEE. The trim removed 1 base at V and 8 bases at J, leaving 3 bases unmatched. The CDR3, as DNA: TGTGCCAGCAGCGTAACAGGGGACGATTCACCCCTCCACTTT. It specifies CASSVTGDDSPLHF.

There are many counts of this clone. The V gene is TRBV19, the J gene TRBJ2-7, with 7 positions matching TRBD1. The germline gives CDR1 LNHDA, CDR2 SQIVND (reference sequence). The CDR3 is made up of 15 amino acids. Trimming removed 5 bases from V and 2 bases from J; junction bases left unmatched: 9. Here the CDR3 reads CASSQTGIGTYEQYF. In DNA form, the CDR3 reads TGTGCCAGTAGTCAGACAGGGATCGGAACCTACGAGCAGTACTTC.

This clone was seen ten or more times. The chain links TRBV2 to TRBJ1-2; D possibly corresponds to TRBD1 (5 bases). The CDR3 contains 12 residues. The germline V gene encodes CDR1 SNHLY and CDR2 FYNNEI. Trimming shortened V by 6 bases and J by 4 bases, and 9 bases separated the two germline ends. This chain's CDR3 is CASSQGGYGYTF. The CDR3 region has the DNA TGTGCCAGCAGCCAGGGCGGCTATGGCTACACCTTC. Together with reference TRBV2 and TRBJ1-2, the CDR3 gives the full variable domain: EPEVTQTPSHQVTQMGQEVILRCVPISNHLYFYWYRQILGQKVEFLVSFYNNEISEKSEIFDDQFSVERPDGSNFTLKIRSTKLEDSAMYFCASSQGGYGYTFGSGTRLTVV.

This clone came up many times. V gene TRBV2 combines with J gene TRBJ2-7, with 7 bases identical to TRBD1. With V trimmed by 7 bases and J by 1 base, 4 bases remained unmatched. Germline V gene data show CDR1 as SNHLY and CDR2 as FYNNEI. This CDR3 has 13 residues. CDR3 DNA sequence: TGTGCCAGCACTCCGGGACAGTCCTACGAGCAGTACTTC. Encoded protein: CASTPGQSYEQYF.

This clone has a count of ten or more. This chain links TRBV5-1 with TRBJ2-3, with 8 bases matching TRBD1. Germline CDR1 reads SGHRS; CDR2 reads YFSETQ. With 10 bases clipped from V and 2 bases from J, the junction kept 9 bases outside the gene matches. This CDR3 has 14 amino acids. The CDR3 DNA reads as TGCGCCGTTTCTCCAGGGGGCATCACAGATACGCAGTATTTT. Encoded protein: CAVSPGGITDTQYF.

This clone showed up many times. The CDR3 DNA is TGCGCCAGCAGCTTACAGGGGGCGATGTCTGAAGCTTTCTTT. Its translation: CASSLQGAMSEAFF. The chain employs TRBV5-1 and TRBJ1-1, with 9 positions matching TRBD1. The CDR3 runs to 14 residues. The germline CDR1 and CDR2 sequences are SGHRS and YFSETQ. J lost 6 bases, V lost 2 bases, and 5 bases had no gene match.

The sample holds many counts of this clone. This chain links TRBV6-5 with TRBJ1-1, with D possibly matching TRBD1 (6 bases). This CDR3 contains 11 residues. Per the germline V gene, CDR1 is MNHEY and CDR2 is SVGAGI. Trimming shortened V by 2 bases and J by 10 bases, and 8 bases separated the two germline ends. The CDR3 reads CASSYTGRAFF. The CDR3, as DNA: TGTGCCAGCAGTTACACAGGGAGAGCTTTCTTT.

The sample holds a few counts of this clone. The V call is TRBV9, the J call TRBJ2-3, with 11 positions matching TRBD2. Germline-derived CDR1 and CDR2 are SGDLS and YYNGEE. V shed 0 bases, J shed 3 bases, and the junction held 6 bases outside the gene matches. The CDR3 length is 17 residues. For the CDR3, the DNA is TGTGCCAGCAGCGTAGCGCCCCCTAGCGGGGGGACAGATACGCAGTATTTT. Encoded protein: CASSVAPPSGGTDTQYF. Drawing the rest from reference TRBV9 and TRBJ2-3, the complete variable domain is DSGVTQTPKHLITATGQRVTLRCSPRSGDLSVYWYQQSLDQGLQFLIQYYNGEERAKGNILERFSAQQFPDLHSELNLSSLELGDSALYFCASSVAPPSGGTDTQYFGPGTRLTVL.

This clone was seen many times. The rearrangement joins TRBV5-6 to TRBJ1-4, with D possibly TRBD1 on 6 matching bases. The CDR3 loop spans 15 amino acids. With 4 bases removed from V and 8 bases from J, the gap between germline ends came to 18 bases. Germline-derived CDR1 and CDR2 are SGHDT and YYEEEE. In DNA, the CDR3 is TGTGCCAGCAGCCCCAGTCCTAAAAGGGGGGAAAAACTGTTTTTT. Its translation: CASSPSPKRGEKLFF.

This clone was seen only a few times. This chain joins TRBV27 and TRBJ2-5, with D maybe TRBD1 (5 bases). Trimming removed 3 bases at V and 5 bases at J, with 16 bases between. The CDR3 sequence is 15 residues long. CDR1 is MNHEY, CDR2 SMNVEV, per germline (reference sequence). The CDR3 nucleotides read TGTGCCAGCAGTTTGGGGTCCGCAAGGGGCGAGACCCAGTACTTC. It encodes CASSLGSARGETQYF.

At least ten counts were recorded for this clone. This chain links TRBV7-2 with TRBJ1-1; 7 positions agree with TRBD1. CDR1 and CDR2 (germline): SGHTA, FQGNSA. Trimming took 2 bases from V and 5 from J; bases not matched to a gene: 2. This CDR3 contains 13 residues. The CDR3 region is CASSLQGETEAFF. The CDR3 nucleotides read TGTGCCAGCAGCTTACAGGGGGAGACTGAAGCTTTCTTT.

This clone was observed many times. The gene calls are TRBV5-1 and TRBJ2-2, with TRBD1 as a possible D gene (6 bases). The CDR3 length is 14 residues. Per the germline V gene, CDR1 is SGHRS and CDR2 is YFSETQ. Trimming removed 2 bases from V and 4 bases from J, with 9 bases in between. The CDR3 here is CASSLQGSTGELFF. In DNA form, the CDR3 reads TGCGCCAGCAGCTTACAGGGTTCCACCGGGGAGCTGTTTTTT.

In its sample, this clone was seen many times. The V gene is TRBV6-5, the J gene TRBJ2-5, with 7 bases aligning to TRBD1. Per germline, CDR1 MNHEY and CDR2 SVGAGI. V lost 5 bases, J lost 2 bases, and 2 bases stayed unmatched. This CDR3 has 13 amino acids. The CDR3 coding sequence is TGTGCCAGCAGTCGGGACAGACAAGAGACCCAGTACTTC. Its protein is CASSRDRQETQYF.

The sample holds many counts of this clone. The V gene is TRBV5-1, the J gene TRBJ2-1; D uncertain. CDR3 length equals 14 residues. V was clipped by 0 bases and J by 5 bases, with 9 bases between them. Germline values: CDR1 SGHRS, CDR2 YFSETQ. The CDR3: CASSLEVNNNEQFF. CDR3 nucleotides: TGCGCCAGCAGCTTGGAAGTTAACAACAATGAGCAGTTCTTC.

This clone has at least ten counts. The genes are TRBV6-1 and TRBJ2-7; 7 positions agree with TRBD2. J lost 4 bases, V lost 4 bases, and 7 bases had no gene match. CDR1 is MNHNS, CDR2 SASEGT, per germline. This CDR3 comprises 14 residues. For the CDR3, the DNA is TGTGCCAGCAGTGGGCAGGGAGGGCCATACGAGCAGTACTTC. Protein product: CASSGQGGPYEQYF.

This clone has at least ten counts. J is TRBJ1-2 and V is TRBV27; D possibly corresponds to TRBD1 (5 bases). Germline CDR1 and CDR2: MNHEY and SMNVEV (reference sequence). The CDR3 runs to 13 residues. The V and J ends lost 5 bases and 4 bases respectively, with 11 bases between them. The DNA for the CDR3 is TGTGCCAGCAGTCGGGAGGGGTTCTATGGCTACACCTTC. Translating it yields CASSREGFYGYTF.

In its sample, this clone was seen a few times. The chain carries TRBV11-3 and TRBJ2-5; possible D gene TRBD1, 5 bases. Trimming removed 4 bases at V and 5 bases at J, with 14 bases between. Germline V gene lookup returns CDR1 SGHNT and CDR2 YENEEA. The CDR3 is 14 amino acids. CDR3 loop: CASSSRTFSETQYF. Written as DNA, the CDR3 is TGTGCCAGCAGCTCCCGGACATTTTCGGAGACCCAGTACTTC.

There are many counts of this clone. This chain joins TRBV7-9 and TRBJ1-4, with 9 bases lining up with TRBD1. V shed 6 bases, J shed 8 bases, and the junction held 16 bases outside the gene matches. Germline CDR1 is SEHNR and CDR2 is FQNEAQ (reference sequence). The CDR3 contains 17 residues. The CDR3 here is CASSIETGGTKGEKLFF. As DNA, the CDR3 is TGTGCCAGCAGTATAGAGACAGGGGGTACAAAGGGGGAAAAACTGTTTTTT.

This clone was observed at least ten times. The chain is built from TRBV5-1 and TRBJ2-7, with D perhaps matching TRBD1 (6 bases). This CDR3 has 15 residues. V lost 4 bases and J lost 5, with 19 bases in between. In germline, CDR1 is SGHRS, CDR2 YFSETQ. The CDR3 here is CASSQPGQETHEQYF. The DNA of the CDR3 is TGCGCCAGCAGCCAACCGGGACAAGAGACCCACGAGCAGTACTTC.

This clone has a count of ten or more. The rearrangement links TRBV6-6 to TRBJ1-4, with unresolved D. CDR1 and CDR2 from the germline V gene are MNHNY and SVGAGI (reference sequence). The CDR3 totals 13 residues. The V end lost 7 bases, the J end lost 6 bases, and 12 bases lay between the germline ends. The CDR3 sequence: CASTSYYYEKLFF. In DNA form, the CDR3 reads TGTGCCAGCACCTCATACTACTATGAAAAACTGTTTTTT.

This clone was seen only a few times. The chain links TRBV30 to TRBJ2-7, with D maybe TRBD1 (5 bases). CDR3 length: 14 amino acids. Trimming took off 1 base at V and 3 bases at J, with 13 bases between the two ends. CDR1 and CDR2 (germline): GTSNPN, SVGIG (reference sequence). Here the CDR3 reads CAWSDGDRVYEQYF. Here the CDR3 DNA reads TGTGCCTGGAGTGATGGAGACAGAGTCTACGAGCAGTACTTC.

This clone showed up many times. The rearrangement links TRBV5-1 to TRBJ2-1; D possibly corresponds to TRBD2 (5 bases). The V gene's germline CDR1 is SGHRS and CDR2 YFSETQ. Between the trimmed V and J ends, which lost 3 bases and 6 bases, there was a span of 10 bases. CDR3 size: 13 residues. CDR3 in amino acids: CASSSEAGNEQFF. The CDR3 DNA is TGCGCCAGCAGCTCGGAGGCCGGCAATGAGCAGTTCTTC.